This T cell receptor (beta chain) was sequenced in a study of CD4 and CD8 cells across lung adenocarcinoma regions. V gave up 1 base and J gave up 10 bases, with 9 bases separating them. The CDR3 consists of 12 residues. CDR1 SGHTA and CDR2 FQGNSA come from the germline V gene. Donors had localized lung adenocarcinoma, a non-small cell lung cancer. This clonotype was recorded only once. TCRdb itself ran the PCR reads through MiXCR, one entry per CDR3 protein. The sample lists roughly 7,100 distinct CDR3 sequences, less than 55% seen once, with 30% in the top ten. The source material was CD4+ T cells from the margin of a lung tumor. The rearrangement uses TRBV7-2 and TRBJ2-3; possible D gene TRBD2, 5 bases. The source of this sequence is a male donor with lung adenocarcinoma. The CD4 and CD8 labels of this study may be unreliable. CDR3 protein: CASSLDWTAQYF. In DNA form, the CDR3 reads TGTGCCAGCAGCTTAGACTGGACTGCGCAGTATTTT.